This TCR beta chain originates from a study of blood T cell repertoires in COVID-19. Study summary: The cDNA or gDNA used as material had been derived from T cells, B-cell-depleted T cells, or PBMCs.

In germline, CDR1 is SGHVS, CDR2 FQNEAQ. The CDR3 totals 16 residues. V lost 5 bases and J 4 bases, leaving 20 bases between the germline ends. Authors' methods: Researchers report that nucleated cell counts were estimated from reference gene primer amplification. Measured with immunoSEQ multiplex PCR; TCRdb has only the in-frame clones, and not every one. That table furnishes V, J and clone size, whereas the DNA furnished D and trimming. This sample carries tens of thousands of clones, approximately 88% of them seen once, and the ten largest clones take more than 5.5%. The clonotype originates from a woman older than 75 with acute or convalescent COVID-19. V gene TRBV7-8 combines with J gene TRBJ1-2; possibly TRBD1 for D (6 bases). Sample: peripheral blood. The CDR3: CASSPSNRAGGYGYTF. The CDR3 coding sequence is TGTGCCAGCAGCCCATCGAACAGGGCGGGCGGCTATGGCTACACCTTC.